This TCR beta chain stems from a study of OX40 agonist ivuxolimab in advanced cancers. Study-level information: Ivuxolimab was administered intravenously to patients at 0.01 to 10 mg/kg every 2 weeks. Enrolled patients in dose escalation had cancers that were hepatocellular carcinoma, melanoma, renal cell or head and neck cancer.

Libraries were prepared by immunoSEQ multiplex PCR; TCRdb keeps only in-frame clonotypes and omits some of them. The data contain some 30,000 clones, about 92% of them singletons. V lost 1 base, J lost 5 bases, and 8 bases lay in between. CDR3 length: 13 amino acids. Germline-derived CDR1 and CDR2 are GTSNPN and SVGIG (reference sequence). This TCR derives from an adult with an advanced solid tumor such as melanoma, head and neck, liver or kidney cancer. This sequence joins TRBV30 and TRBJ2-2; D not resolved. The starting material was CD4+ or CD8+ T cells sorted from blood, obtained in a trial of the OX40 agonist ivuxolimab. The CDR3: CAWSALETGELFF. As DNA, the CDR3 is TGTGCCTGGAGTGCCCTAGAGACCGGGGAGCTGTTTTTT.